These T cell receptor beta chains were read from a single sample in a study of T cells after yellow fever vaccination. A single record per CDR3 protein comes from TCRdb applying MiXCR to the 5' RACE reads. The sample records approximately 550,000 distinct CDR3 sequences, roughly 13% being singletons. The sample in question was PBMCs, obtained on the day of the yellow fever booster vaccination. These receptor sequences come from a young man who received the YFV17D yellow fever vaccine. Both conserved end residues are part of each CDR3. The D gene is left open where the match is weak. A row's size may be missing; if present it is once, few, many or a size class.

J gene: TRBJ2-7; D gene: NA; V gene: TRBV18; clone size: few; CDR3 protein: CASSEGTVTYEQYF; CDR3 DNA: TGTGCCAGCTCAGAAGGGACGGTAACCTACGAGCAGTACTTC
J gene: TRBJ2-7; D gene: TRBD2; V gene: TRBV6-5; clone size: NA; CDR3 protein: CASSSGPAGGEQYF; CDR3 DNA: TGTGCCAGCAGTTCGGGACCAGCGGGGGGCGAGCAGTACTTC
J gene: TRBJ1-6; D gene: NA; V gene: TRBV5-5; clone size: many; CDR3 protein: CASSLEDLDSPLHF; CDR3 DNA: TGTGCCAGCAGCTTAGAGGATTTGGATTCACCCCTCCACTTT
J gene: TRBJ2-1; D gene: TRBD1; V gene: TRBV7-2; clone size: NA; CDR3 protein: CASSNRTGTSYNEQFF; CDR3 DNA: TGTGCCAGCAGCAACAGGACAGGGACCTCCTACAATGAGCAGTTCTTC
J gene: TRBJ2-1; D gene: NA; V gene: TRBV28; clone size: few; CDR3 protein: CASSSPSAGTSYNEQFF; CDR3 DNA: TGTGCCAGCAGTTCTCCCTCGGCGGGTACCTCCTACAATGAGCAGTTCTTC
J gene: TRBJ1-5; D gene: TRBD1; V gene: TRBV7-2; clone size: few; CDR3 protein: CASDRDNGNQPQHF; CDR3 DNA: TGTGCCAGCGACAGGGACAACGGCAATCAGCCCCAGCATTTT
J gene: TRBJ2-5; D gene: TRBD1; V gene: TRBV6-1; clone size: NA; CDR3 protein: CASSGGTGVRETQYF; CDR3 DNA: TGTGCCAGCAGTGGCGGGACAGGTGTCAGGGAGACCCAGTACTTC
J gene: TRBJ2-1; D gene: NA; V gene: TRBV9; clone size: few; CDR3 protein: CASSVDGGRANEQFF; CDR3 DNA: TGTGCCAGCAGCGTAGACGGGGGCAGAGCCAATGAGCAGTTCTTC
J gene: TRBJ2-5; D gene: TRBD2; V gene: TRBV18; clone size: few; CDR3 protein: CASSPGSGRQTQYF; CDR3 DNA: TGTGCCAGCTCACCGGGGAGCGGGAGACAGACCCAGTACTTC
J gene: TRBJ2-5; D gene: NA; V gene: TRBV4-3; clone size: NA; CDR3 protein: CASSQHGPPQPIRETQYF; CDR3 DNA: TGCGCCAGCAGCCAACACGGGCCCCCCCAGCCGATAAGGGAGACCCAGTACTTC
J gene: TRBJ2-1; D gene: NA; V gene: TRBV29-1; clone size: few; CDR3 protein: CSVVSSGPKSNEQFF; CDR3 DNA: TGCAGCGTTGTCAGTAGCGGCCCTAAGAGCAATGAGCAGTTCTTC
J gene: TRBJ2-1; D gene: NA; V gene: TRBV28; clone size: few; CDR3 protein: CASSSQVGVSYNEQFF; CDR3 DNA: TGTGCCAGCAGTTCCCAGGTCGGGGTCTCCTACAATGAGCAGTTCTTC
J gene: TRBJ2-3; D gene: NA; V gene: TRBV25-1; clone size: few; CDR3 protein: CASSEQELLDTQYF; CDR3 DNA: TGTGCCAGCAGTGAACAGGAGCTTCTGGATACGCAGTATTTT
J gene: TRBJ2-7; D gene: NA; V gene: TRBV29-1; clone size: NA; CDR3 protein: CSVGRRQGDEQYF; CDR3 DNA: TGCAGCGTGGGGAGGCGACAGGGCGACGAGCAGTACTTC
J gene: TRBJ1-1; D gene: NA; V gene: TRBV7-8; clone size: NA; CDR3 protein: CASSQRGTEAFF; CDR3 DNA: TGTGCCAGCAGCCAGAGGGGCACTGAAGCTTTCTTT
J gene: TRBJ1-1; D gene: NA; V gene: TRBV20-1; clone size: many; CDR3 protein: CSARVRGSGNTEAFF; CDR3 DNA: TGCAGTGCTAGGGTCCGGGGGAGCGGGAACACTGAAGCTTTCTTT
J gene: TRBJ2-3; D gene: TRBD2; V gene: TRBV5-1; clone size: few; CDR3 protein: CASSYHTSGSTDTQYF; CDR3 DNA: TGCGCCAGCAGCTATCATACTAGCGGGAGCACAGATACGCAGTATTTT
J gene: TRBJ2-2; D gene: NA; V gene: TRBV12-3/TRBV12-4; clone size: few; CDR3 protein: CASSLGLAVGELFF; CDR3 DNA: TGTGCCAGCAGTTTAGGCCTAGCCGTCGGGGAGCTGTTTTTT
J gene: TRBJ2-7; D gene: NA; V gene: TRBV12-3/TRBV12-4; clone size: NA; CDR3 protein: CASSLGRKISYEQYF; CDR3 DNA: TGTGCCAGCAGCCTGGGACGGAAGATCTCCTACGAGCAGTACTTC
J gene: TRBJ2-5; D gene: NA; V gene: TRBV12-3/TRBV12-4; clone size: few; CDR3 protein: CASSLRAGETQYF; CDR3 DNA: TGTGCCAGCAGTTTAAGGGCCGGCGAGACCCAGTACTTC
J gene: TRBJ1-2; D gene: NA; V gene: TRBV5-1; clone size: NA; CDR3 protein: CASSLGTTFGYTF; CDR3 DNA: TGCGCCAGCAGCTTGGGGACAACTTTCGGCTACACCTTC
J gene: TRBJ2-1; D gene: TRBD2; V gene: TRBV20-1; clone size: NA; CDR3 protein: CSAGSGRDIEQFF; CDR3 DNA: TGCAGTGCAGGTAGCGGGAGGGATATTGAGCAGTTCTTC
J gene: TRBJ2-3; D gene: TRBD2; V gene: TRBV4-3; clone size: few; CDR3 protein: CASSQDLAGDRDTQYF; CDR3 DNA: TGCGCCAGCAGCCAAGATTTAGCGGGAGACAGAGATACGCAGTATTTT
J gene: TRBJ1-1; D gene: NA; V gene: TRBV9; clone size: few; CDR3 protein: CASSVALNTEAFF; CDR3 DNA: TGTGCCAGCAGCGTAGCCCTGAACACTGAAGCTTTCTTT
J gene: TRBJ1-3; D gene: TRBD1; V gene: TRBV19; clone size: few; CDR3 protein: CASTPQGAKRGNTIYF; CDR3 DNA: TGTGCCAGTACCCCCCAGGGGGCGAAACGGGGAAACACCATATATTTT
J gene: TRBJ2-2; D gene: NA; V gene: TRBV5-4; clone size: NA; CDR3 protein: CASGSNTGELFF; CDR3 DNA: TGTGCCAGCGGCTCCAACACCGGGGAGCTGTTTTTT
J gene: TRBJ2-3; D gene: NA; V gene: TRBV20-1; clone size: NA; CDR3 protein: CSARRGSESTDTQYF; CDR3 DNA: TGCAGTGCTAGGAGGGGGAGCGAAAGCACAGATACGCAGTATTTT
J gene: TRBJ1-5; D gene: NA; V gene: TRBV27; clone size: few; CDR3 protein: CASSLVGSFNQPQHF; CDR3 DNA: TGTGCCAGCAGTTTAGTAGGCAGCTTCAATCAGCCCCAGCATTTT
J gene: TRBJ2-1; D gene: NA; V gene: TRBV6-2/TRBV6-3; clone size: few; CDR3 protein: CASNQIWRGVNEQFF; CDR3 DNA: TGTGCCAGCAATCAAATCTGGAGGGGGGTTAACGAGCAGTTCTTC
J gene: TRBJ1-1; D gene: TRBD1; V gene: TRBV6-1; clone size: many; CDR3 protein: CASSKKGTAGTEAFF; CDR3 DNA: TGTGCCAGCAGTAAAAAAGGGACAGCCGGTACTGAAGCTTTCTTT
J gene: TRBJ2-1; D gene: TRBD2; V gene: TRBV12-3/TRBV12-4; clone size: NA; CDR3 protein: CASSVSGTRRQFF; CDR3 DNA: TGTGCCAGCAGTGTATCCGGGACTAGGAGGCAGTTCTTC
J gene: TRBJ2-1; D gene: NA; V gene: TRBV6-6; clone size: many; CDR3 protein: CASSHWGDEQFF; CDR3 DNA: TGTGCCAGCAGCCACTGGGGGGATGAGCAGTTCTTC
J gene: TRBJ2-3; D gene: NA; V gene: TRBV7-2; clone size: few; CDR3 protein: CASSTTVTRTDTQYF; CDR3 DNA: TGTGCCAGCAGCACAACTGTGACCCGCACAGATACGCAGTATTTT
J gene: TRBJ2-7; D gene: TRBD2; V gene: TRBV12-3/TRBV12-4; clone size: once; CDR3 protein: CASSSSPAGKEQYF; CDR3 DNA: TGTGCCAGCAGTTCCTCTCCAGCGGGAAAGGAGCAGTACTTC